This record looks at one T cell receptor (beta chain) sequence and its context. What it recognizes is unknown. The CDR3 spans 15 residues. From germline, CDR1 is LGHNA and CDR2 YSLEER. Trimming removed 1 base at V and 5 bases at J, with 11 bases between. This specimen comes from a study of cytomegalovirus exposure and HLA in healthy donors. Study-level background: A data release that came early held approximately 85 million unique TCRs from HLA-typed donors.

Study-wide results and limits: Roughly even sequencing depth across donors was the assumption behind the presence/absence analyses. There were reportedly fewer N-insertions in an Asian-associated ancestry cluster than the approximately 670-donor mean, in a later analysis. A highly shared variant cluster was judged a likely technical artifact.

Amplification used 60 Vbeta primers and 13 Jbeta primers. TCRdb keeps only in-frame clones here, not all; method: immunoSEQ multiplex PCR. Altogether more than 60,000 clones are present, 80% being singletons, with the ten largest covering almost 4.5%. This clonotype was obtained from a woman aged 25 to 45 in good health and CMV-seronegative. This sequence joins TRBV4-3 and TRBJ1-4; TRBD1 might be the D (6 bases). The specimen was PBMCs. The CDR3 DNA follows: TGCGCCAGCAGCCAAGCAGGGGTTAGCAATGAAAAACTGTTTTTT. It translates to CASSQAGVSNEKLFF.